One and the same sample provided the 19 T cell receptor beta chains below, sequenced in a study of molecular identifiers for immune sequencing clone quantification. TCRdb re-derived calls from the PCR reads in MiXCR, one entry per CDR3 protein. The data contain around 100,000 distinct CDR3 sequences, 36% of them seen just once; the ten biggest clones take up around 3.9%. The specimen was naive CD8+ T cells from blood, with Jurkat cell RNA spiked in. Subset reported: FACS-sorted CD8+CD4-CCR7+CD45RA+ naive T cells. Receptors were obtained from a human donor in good health. Some libraries in this study had Jurkat cell RNA spiked in.

This clonotype was counted ten times or more. V is TRBV12-3 or TRBV12-4 and J is TRBJ2-5, with 12 bases lining up with TRBD2. The CDR3 runs 18 residues. V lost 5 bases to trimming and J lost 2 bases; unmatched junction nucleotides: 12. CDR3 sequence (DNA): TGTGCCAGCAGTACCGGAATCAGACTAGCGGGAGTACAAGAGACCCAGTACTTC. Amino acids: CASSTGIRLAGVQETQYF.

As for this clonotype: A read error may explain this, as a much larger clone is one base away. The rearrangement uses TRBV19 and TRBJ2-5, with 7 nucleotides matching TRBD1. The CDR3 spans 15 residues. Germline V gene lookup returns CDR1 LNHDA and CDR2 SQIVND (reference sequence). V lost 3 bases to trimming and J lost 3 bases; unmatched junction nucleotides: 7. The CDR3 protein is CASSMWTGCKETQYF. CDR3 coding DNA: TGTGCCAGTAGTATGTGGACAGGTTGCAAAGAGACCCAGTACTTC. The variable domain in full, with the rest retrieved from reference TRBV19 and TRBJ2-5, is DGGITQSPKYLFRKEGQNVTLSCEQNLNHDAMYWYRQDPGQGLRLIYYSQIVNDFQKGDIAEGYSVSREKKESFPLTVTSAQKNPTAFYLCASSMWTGCKETQYFGPGTRLLVL.

V usage is TRBV7-9 and J usage is TRBJ2-2, with TRBD2 matching 12 bases. Trimming removed 11 bases from V and 7 bases from J; junction bases left unmatched: 5. CDR3 length equals 13 residues. From germline, CDR1 is SEHNR and CDR2 FQNEAQ (reference sequence). The CDR3 loop reads CAFGLAGNGELFF. DNA for the CDR3: TGTGCCTTCGGACTAGCGGGAAACGGGGAGCTGTTTTTT.

CDR3 protein: CASSYRANPTDTQYF. DNA for the CDR3: TGTGCCAGCAGTTATAGAGCGAACCCCACAGATACGCAGTATTTT. The J gene is TRBJ2-3, the V gene TRBV6-6; D unclear. The CDR3 loop spans 15 amino acids. Trimming cost V 3 bases and J 2 bases, with 12 bases left between them. Germline CDR1 reads MNHNY; CDR2 reads SVGAGI (reference sequence).

This rearrangement joins TRBV7-2 to TRBJ2-3; 10 bases are a match to TRBD2. Looked up from germline, CDR1 is SGHTA and CDR2 is FQGNSA. The CDR3 spans 14 residues. With 5 bases clipped from V and 8 bases from J, the junction kept 7 bases outside the gene matches. CDR3 in amino acids: CASSPSGRSGTQYF. In DNA, the CDR3 is TGTGCCAGCAGCCCTAGCGGGAGATCAGGTACGCAGTATTTT.

About this clonotype itself: This may be a read error: a much more frequent sequence differs by one nucleotide. In this CDR3 the conserved last residue, phenylalanine or tryptophan, is missing, so a read error is likely. The J gene is TRBJ2-2, the V gene TRBV7-9; 8 bases line up with TRBD1. The CDR3 is made up of 13 amino acids. Germline V gene sequence: CDR1 SEHNR, CDR2 FQNEAQ (reference sequence). Trimming cost V 11 bases and J 4 bases; bases outside gene matches: 6. The CDR3 loop is CAPGGKGTGELFC. CDR3 in DNA: TGTGCCCCAGGGGGCAAAGGCACCGGGGAGCTGTTTTGT.

The J gene is TRBJ1-5, the V gene TRBV12-3 or TRBV12-4; possible D gene TRBD1, 5 bases. The CDR3 spans 14 residues. Between the trimmed V and J ends, which lost 5 bases and 7 bases, there was a span of 15 bases. The CDR3 bases are TGTGCCAGCAGTCTCGGGGGGATGGGCCAGCCCCAGCATTTT. Amino acid sequence: CASSLGGMGQPQHF.

The V and J genes are TRBV6-1 and TRBJ2-5; D gene ambiguous. The CDR3 is made up of 15 amino acids. The V gene lost 0 bases and the J gene lost 1 base, with 9 bases spanning the gap. Germline CDR1 and CDR2: MNHNS and SASEGT. CDR3 loop: CASSEALGSQETQYF. CDR3 DNA: TGTGCCAGCAGTGAAGCGCTGGGCAGCCAAGAGACCCAGTACTTC.

Only a few counts were recorded for this clonotype. The DNA of the CDR3 is TGTGCCAGCACCAAGGGAGGAACGCCGGGCCCTGGAAACACCATATATTTT. Translated, it gives CASTKGGTPGPGNTIYF. This chain joins TRBV28 and TRBJ1-3; D ambiguous. Germline CDR1 is MDHEN and CDR2 is SYDVKM. The CDR3 has 17 amino acids. The V end lost 7 bases, the J end lost 2 bases, and 21 bases lay between the germline ends.

Turning to this clonotype: A much larger clone sits a single nucleotide away, making a read error possible. The chain carries TRBV5-4 and TRBJ1-5; D remains ambiguous. The CDR3 runs 14 residues. The V end lost 1 base, the J end lost 4 bases, and 9 bases lay between the germline ends. CDR1 is SGHNT and CDR2 is YYREEE in the germline V gene (reference sequence). CDR3 DNA: TGTGCCAGCAGCTTGATGGTGTCTAATCAGCCCCAGCATTTT. Translated: CASSLMVSNQPQHF.

This clonotype was observed a few times. The chain's CDR3 is CASSLSPGREKLFF. The DNA of the CDR3 is TGTGCCAGCAGTTTATCCCCAGGGCGCGAAAAACTGTTTTTT. The chain employs TRBV28 and TRBJ1-4; possible D gene TRBD1, 5 bases. V lost 1 base, J lost 8 bases, and 11 bases lay in between. The CDR3 is 14 amino acids. The germline CDR1 and CDR2 sequences are MDHEN and SYDVKM.

In this sample, this clonotype turned up many times. V usage is TRBV9 and J usage is TRBJ2-3; either TRBD1 or TRBD2 may supply D (5 bases each). Germline lookup yields CDR1 SGDLS and CDR2 YYNGEE. Trimming shortened V by 4 bases and J by 0 bases, and 12 bases separated the two germline ends. The CDR3 covers 15 residues. DNA of the CDR3: TGTGCCAGCAGCCAGTGGGGGACCAGCACAGATACGCAGTATTTT. This sequence encodes CASSQWGTSTDTQYF.

This clonotype has just a few counts. The CDR3 spells CASSSFNEQFF. CDR3 DNA sequence: TGTGCCAGCAGCTCTTTCAATGAGCAGTTCTTC. The chain couples TRBV7-9 to TRBJ2-1; D is unclear. Deletions cut 4 bases from V and 6 bases from J, with 4 bases between. CDR1 is SEHNR and CDR2 is FQNEAQ in the germline V gene (reference sequence). The CDR3 length is 11 residues.

This clonotype has a handful of counts. The CDR3 bases are TGTGCCAGCAGCTTCCACCGGGACACCCTGAACACTGAAGCTTTCTTT. It codes for CASSFHRDTLNTEAFF. The chain recombines TRBV7-8 with TRBJ1-1, with D tentatively TRBD1 (6 bases). Germline CDR1 and CDR2: SGHVS and FQNEAQ. This CDR3 is 16 amino acids long. The V gene lost 3 bases and the J gene lost 0 bases, with 14 bases spanning the gap.

In the case of this clonotype: This sequence may be a read error, since a much larger clone differs from it by one base. The rearrangement joins TRBV4-1 to TRBJ1-5; D unclear. Germline assignment: CDR1 MGHRA and CDR2 YSYEKL. The CDR3 extends over 15 amino acids. CDR3 nucleotides: TGCGCCAGCCGCCAAGAATCGCCGCTGGATCAGCCCCAGCATTTT. Translating it yields CASRQESPLDQPQHF.

A remark on this clonotype: One end of the junction fails to match germline, which may point to a read error. The V gene is TRBV18, the J gene TRBJ2-3; 7 bases map to TRBD2. Per the germline V gene, CDR1 is KGHSH and CDR2 is LQKENI. CDR3 length: 19 amino acids. CDR3 amino acids: CASSPGTSSAGDSADTLYF. The CDR3 coding sequence is TGTGCCAGCTCACCAGGGACGAGCTCGGCGGGAGACAGCGCAGATACGCTGTATTTT.

On this clonotype itself: At one end, the junction sequence differs from germline, possibly due to a read error. This chain joins TRBV4-1 and TRBJ2-7; the D is unclear. Germline loops: CDR1 MGHRA, CDR2 YSYEKL. This CDR3 has 13 amino acids. The CDR3 sequence is CASSQDRAYELYF. The CDR3 nucleotides are TGCGCCAGCAGCCAAGATCGGGCCTACGAGCTGTACTTC.

On this clonotype itself: Just one base apart from a much larger clone, this may be a read error. This chain connects TRBV28 to TRBJ2-3; tentatively, D is TRBD1 or TRBD2 (5 bases each). Germline CDR1 is MDHEN and CDR2 is SYDVKM. V lost 3 bases and J lost 2, with 12 bases in between. The CDR3 is 15 amino acids. The CDR3 DNA reads TGTGCCAGCAGTTTGACGTGGGACCCCACAGATACGCAGTATTTT. It encodes CASSLTWDPTDTQYF.

The rearrangement uses TRBV2 and TRBJ2-3, with 10 bases lining up with TRBD2. J gave up 2 bases and V 11 bases, and 19 bases lay outside the gene matches. Germline V gives CDR1 SNHLY, CDR2 FYNNEI. The CDR3 loop spans 18 amino acids. The CDR3, as DNA: TGTGCCTGCTACCCTCTAGCGGGAGACGGCAAGAACACAGATACGCAGTATTTT. Translation: CACYPLAGDGKNTDTQYF.